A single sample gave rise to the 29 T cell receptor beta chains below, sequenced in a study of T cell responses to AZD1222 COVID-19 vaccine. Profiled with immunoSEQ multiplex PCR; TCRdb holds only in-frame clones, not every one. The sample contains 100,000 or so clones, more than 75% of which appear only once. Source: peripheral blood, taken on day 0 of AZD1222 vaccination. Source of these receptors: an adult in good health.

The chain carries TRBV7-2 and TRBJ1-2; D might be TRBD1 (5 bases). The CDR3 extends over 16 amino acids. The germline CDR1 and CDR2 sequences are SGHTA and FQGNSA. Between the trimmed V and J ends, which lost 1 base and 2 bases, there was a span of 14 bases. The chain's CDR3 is CASSLVGGATNYGYTF. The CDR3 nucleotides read TGTGCCAGCAGCTTAGTCGGTGGGGCGACCAACTATGGCTACACCTTC.

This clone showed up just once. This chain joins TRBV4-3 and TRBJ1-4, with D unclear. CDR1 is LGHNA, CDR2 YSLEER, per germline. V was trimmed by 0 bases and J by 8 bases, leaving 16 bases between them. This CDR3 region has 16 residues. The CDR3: CASSQDRARRREKLFF. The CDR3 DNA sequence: TGCGCCAGCAGCCAAGATAGGGCCAGGCGTCGGGAAAAACTGTTTTTT.

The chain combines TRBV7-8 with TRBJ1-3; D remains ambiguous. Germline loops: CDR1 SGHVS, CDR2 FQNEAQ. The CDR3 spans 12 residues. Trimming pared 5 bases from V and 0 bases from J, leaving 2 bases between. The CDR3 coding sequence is TGTGCCAGCAGCCACTCTGGAAACACCATATATTTT. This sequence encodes CASSHSGNTIYF. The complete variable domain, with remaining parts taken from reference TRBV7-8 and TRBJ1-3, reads GAGVSQSPRYKVAKRGQDVALRCDPISGHVSLFWYQQALGQGPEFLTYFQNEAQLDKSGLPSDRFFAERPEGSVSTLKIQRTQQEDSAVYLCASSHSGNTIYFGEGSWLTVV.

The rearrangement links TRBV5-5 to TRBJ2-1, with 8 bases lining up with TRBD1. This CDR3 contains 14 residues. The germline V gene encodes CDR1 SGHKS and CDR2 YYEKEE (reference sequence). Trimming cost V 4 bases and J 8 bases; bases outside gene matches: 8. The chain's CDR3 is CASSPTTRGHEQFF. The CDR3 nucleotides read TGTGCCAGCAGCCCAACCACCAGGGGGCATGAGCAGTTCTTC.

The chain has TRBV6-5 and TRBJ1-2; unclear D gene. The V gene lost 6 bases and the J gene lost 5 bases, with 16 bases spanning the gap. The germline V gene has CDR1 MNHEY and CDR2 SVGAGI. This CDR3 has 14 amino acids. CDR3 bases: TGTGCCAGCAGCAAACTCGGGGAATTTTATGGCTACACCTTC. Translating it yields CASSKLGEFYGYTF.

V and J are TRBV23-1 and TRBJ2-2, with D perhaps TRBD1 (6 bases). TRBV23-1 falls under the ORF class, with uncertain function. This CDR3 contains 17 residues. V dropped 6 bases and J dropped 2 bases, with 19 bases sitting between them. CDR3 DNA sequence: TGCGCCAGCAGGCACTCCGGGACATCTGATAACACCGGGGAGCTGTTTTTT. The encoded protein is CASRHSGTSDNTGELFF.

CDR3: CASSTGGANTEAFF. Written as DNA, the CDR3 is TGTGCCAGCTCCACAGGGGGCGCGAACACTGAAGCTTTCTTT. The chain carries TRBV18 and TRBJ1-1; 9 bases are a match to TRBD1. V gave up 6 bases and J gave up 1 base; unmatched junction bases: 3. From germline, CDR1 is KGHSH and CDR2 LQKENI. The CDR3 covers 14 residues. Variable domain in full (rest from reference TRBV18 and TRBJ1-1): NAGVMQNPRHLVRRRGQEARLRCSPMKGHSHVYWYRQLPEEGLKFMVYLQKENIIDESGMPKERFSAEFPKEGPSILRIQQVVRGDSAAYFCASSTGGANTEAFFGQGTRLTVV.

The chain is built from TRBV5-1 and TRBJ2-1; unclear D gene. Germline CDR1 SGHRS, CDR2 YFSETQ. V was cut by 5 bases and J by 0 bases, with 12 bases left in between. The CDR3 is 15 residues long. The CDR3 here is CASRMDGSSYNEQFF. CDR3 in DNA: TGCGCCAGCAGAATGGACGGAAGCTCCTACAATGAGCAGTTCTTC.

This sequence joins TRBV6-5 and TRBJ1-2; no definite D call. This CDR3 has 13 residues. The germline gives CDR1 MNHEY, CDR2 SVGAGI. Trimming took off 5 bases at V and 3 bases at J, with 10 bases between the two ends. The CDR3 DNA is TGTGCCAGCAGTCTACTGGGATACTATGGCTACACCTTC. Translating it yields CASSLLGYYGYTF.

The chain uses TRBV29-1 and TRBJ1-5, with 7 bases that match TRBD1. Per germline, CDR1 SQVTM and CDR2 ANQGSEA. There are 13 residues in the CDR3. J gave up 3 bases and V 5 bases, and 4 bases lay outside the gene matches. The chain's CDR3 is CSVSQGSNQPQHF. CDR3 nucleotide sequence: TGCAGCGTTTCACAGGGGTCCAATCAGCCCCAGCATTTT. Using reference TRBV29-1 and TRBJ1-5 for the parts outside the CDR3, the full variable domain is SAVISQKPSRDICQRGTSLTIQCQVDSQVTMMFWYRQQPGQSLTLIATANQGSEATYESGFVIDKFPISRPNLTFSTLTVSNMSPEDSSIYLCSVSQGSNQPQHFGDGTRLSIL.

The DNA for the CDR3 is TGTGCCAGCAGCGTAGCAGGGGAGGCATATTCACCCCTCCACTTT. It codes for CASSVAGEAYSPLHF. This chain uses TRBV9 with TRBJ1-6, with D possibly matching TRBD1 (6 bases). Germline-derived CDR1 and CDR2 are SGDLS and YYNGEE. The CDR3 spans 15 residues. The V end was cut by 0 bases, the J end by 8 bases, with 12 bases between.

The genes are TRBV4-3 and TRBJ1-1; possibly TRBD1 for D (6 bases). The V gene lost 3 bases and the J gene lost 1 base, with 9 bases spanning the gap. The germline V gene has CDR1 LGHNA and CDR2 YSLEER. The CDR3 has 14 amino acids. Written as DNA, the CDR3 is TGCGCCAGCAGCCATTCAGGGGAGAACACTGAAGCTTTCTTT. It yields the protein CASSHSGENTEAFF.

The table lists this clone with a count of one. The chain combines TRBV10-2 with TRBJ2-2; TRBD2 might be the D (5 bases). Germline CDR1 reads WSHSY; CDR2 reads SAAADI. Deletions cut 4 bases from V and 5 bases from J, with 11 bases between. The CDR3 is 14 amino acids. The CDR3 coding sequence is TGCGCCAGCAGTGTAACCCGGGGAACCGGGGAGCTGTTTTTT. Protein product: CASSVTRGTGELFF.

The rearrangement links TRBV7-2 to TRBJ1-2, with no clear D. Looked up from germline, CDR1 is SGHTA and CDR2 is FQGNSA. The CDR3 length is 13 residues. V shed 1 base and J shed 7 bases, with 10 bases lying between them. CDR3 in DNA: TGTGCCAGCAGCTTAGATTCCCATCGTGGCTACACCTTC. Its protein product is CASSLDSHRGYTF. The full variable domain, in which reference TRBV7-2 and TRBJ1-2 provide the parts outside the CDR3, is GAGVSQSPSNKVTEKGKDVELRCDPISGHTALYWYRQSLGQGLEFLIYFQGNSAPDKSGLPSDRFSAERTGGSVSTLTIQRTQQEDSAVYLCASSLDSHRGYTFGSGTRLTVV.

In nucleotides, the CDR3 is TGTGCCAGCTCGGCTCAGGGGGACACTGAAGCTTTCTTT. This translates into CASSAQGDTEAFF. This chain joins TRBV18 and TRBJ1-1; 7 bases align to TRBD1. The V gene end was trimmed by 6 bases and the J gene end by 3 bases; junction bases not matched to a gene: 4. The CDR3 sequence is 13 residues long. Germline V gives CDR1 KGHSH, CDR2 LQKENI.

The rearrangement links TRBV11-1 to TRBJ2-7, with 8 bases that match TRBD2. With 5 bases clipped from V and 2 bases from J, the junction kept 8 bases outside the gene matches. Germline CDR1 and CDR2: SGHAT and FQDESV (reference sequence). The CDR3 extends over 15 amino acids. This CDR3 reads CASSPLAGSAYEQYF. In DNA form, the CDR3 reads TGTGCCAGCAGCCCGTTAGCGGGGTCGGCCTACGAGCAGTACTTC.

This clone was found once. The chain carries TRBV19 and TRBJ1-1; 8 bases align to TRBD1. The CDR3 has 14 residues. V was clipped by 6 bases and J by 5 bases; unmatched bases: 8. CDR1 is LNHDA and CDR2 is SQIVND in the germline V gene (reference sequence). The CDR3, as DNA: TGTGCCAGTAGGCTGACAGGGGTTGATACTGAAGCTTTCTTT. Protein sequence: CASRLTGVDTEAFF.

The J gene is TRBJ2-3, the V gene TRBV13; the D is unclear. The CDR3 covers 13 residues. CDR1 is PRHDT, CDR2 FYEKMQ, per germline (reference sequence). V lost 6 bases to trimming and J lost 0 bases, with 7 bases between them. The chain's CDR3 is CASSLRSTDTQYF. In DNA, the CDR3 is TGTGCCAGCAGTCTGCGGAGCACAGATACGCAGTATTTT.

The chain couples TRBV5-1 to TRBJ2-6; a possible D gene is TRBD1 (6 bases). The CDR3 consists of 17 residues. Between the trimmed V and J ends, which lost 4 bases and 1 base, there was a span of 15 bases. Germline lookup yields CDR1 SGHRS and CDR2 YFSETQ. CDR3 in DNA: TGCGCCAGCAGCAGACCACAAACAGGGTCTGGGGCCAACGTCCTGACTTTC. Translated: CASSRPQTGSGANVLTF.

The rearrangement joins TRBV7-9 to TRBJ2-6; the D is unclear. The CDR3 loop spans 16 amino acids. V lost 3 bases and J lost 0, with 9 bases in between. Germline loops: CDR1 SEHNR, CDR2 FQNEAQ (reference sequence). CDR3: CASSFLKSSGANVLTF. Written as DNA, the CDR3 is TGTGCCAGCAGCTTTCTCAAGAGCTCTGGGGCCAACGTCCTGACTTTC.

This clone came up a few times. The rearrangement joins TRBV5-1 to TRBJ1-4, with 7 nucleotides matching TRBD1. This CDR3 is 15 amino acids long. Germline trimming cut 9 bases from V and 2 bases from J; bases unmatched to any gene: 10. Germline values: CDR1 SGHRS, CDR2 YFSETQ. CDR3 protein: CATHTGDATNEKLFF. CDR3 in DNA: TGCGCCACGCATACAGGGGACGCGACTAATGAAAAACTGTTTTTT.

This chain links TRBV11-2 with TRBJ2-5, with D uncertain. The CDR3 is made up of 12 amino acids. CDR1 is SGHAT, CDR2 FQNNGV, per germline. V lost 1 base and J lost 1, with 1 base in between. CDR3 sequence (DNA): TGTGCCAGCAGCTTAGCCCAAGAGACCCAGTACTTC. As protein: CASSLAQETQYF. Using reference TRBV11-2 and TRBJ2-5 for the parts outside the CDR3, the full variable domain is EAGVAQSPRYKIIEKRQSVAFWCNPISGHATLYWYQQILGQGPKLLIQFQNNGVVDDSQLPKDRFSAERLKGVDSTLKIQPAKLEDSAVYLCASSLAQETQYFGPGTRLLVL.

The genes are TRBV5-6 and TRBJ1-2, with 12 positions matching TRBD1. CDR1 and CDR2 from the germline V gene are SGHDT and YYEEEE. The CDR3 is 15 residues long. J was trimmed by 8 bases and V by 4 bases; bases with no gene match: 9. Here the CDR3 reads CASSPTGTGGVGYTF. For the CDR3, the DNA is TGTGCCAGCAGCCCCACCGGGACAGGGGGCGTCGGCTACACCTTC.

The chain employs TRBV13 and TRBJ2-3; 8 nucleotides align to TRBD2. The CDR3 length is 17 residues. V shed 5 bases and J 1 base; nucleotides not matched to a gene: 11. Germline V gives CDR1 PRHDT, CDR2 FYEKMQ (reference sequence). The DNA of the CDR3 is TGTGCCAGCAGCAGAAGTGGTCTAGCGGGTCGCACAGATACGCAGTATTTT. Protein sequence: CASSRSGLAGRTDTQYF.

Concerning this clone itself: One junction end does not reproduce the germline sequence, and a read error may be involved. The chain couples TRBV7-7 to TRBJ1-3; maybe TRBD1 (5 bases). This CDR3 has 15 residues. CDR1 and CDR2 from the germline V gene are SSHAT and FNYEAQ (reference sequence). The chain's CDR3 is CASSLGESSGNTIYF. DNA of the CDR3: TGTGCTAGCAGCTTAGGGGAGAGCTCTGGAAACACCATATATTTT. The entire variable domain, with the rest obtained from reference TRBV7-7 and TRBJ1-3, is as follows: GAGVSQSPRYKVTKRGQDVTLRCDPISSHATLYWYQQALGQGPEFLTYFNYEAQPDKSGLPSDRFSAERPEGSISTLTIQRTEQRDSAMYRCASSLGESSGNTIYFGEGSWLTVV.

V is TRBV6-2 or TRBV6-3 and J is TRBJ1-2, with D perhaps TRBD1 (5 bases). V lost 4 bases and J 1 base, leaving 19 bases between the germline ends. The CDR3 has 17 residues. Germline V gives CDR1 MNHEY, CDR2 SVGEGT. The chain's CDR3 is CASSSDKFRDLNYGYTF. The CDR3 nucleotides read TGTGCCAGCAGTTCCGATAAGTTCCGGGACCTTAACTATGGCTACACCTTC.

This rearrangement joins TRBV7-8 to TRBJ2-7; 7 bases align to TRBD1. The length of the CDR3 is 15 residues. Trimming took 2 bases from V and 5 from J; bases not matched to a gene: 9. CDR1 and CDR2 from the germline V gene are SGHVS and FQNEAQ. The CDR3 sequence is CASSLMGRGLNEQYF. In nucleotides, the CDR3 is TGTGCCAGCAGCTTAATGGGCAGGGGGTTAAACGAGCAGTACTTC.

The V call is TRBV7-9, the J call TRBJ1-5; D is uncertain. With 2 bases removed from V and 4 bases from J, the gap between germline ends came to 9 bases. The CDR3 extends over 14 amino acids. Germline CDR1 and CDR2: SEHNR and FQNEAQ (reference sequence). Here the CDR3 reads CASSLSVGNQPQHF. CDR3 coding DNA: TGTGCCAGCAGCTTATCCGTGGGAAATCAGCCCCAGCATTTT.

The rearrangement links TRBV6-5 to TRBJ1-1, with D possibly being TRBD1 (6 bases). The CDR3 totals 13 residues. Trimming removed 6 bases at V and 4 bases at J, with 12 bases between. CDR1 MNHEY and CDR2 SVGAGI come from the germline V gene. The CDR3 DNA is TGTGCCAGCAGATCACAGGGTTCCACTGAAGCTTTCTTT. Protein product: CASRSQGSTEAFF.